The present entry profiles one T cell receptor beta chain with its context. Its target is unknown. With a J-beta primer mix and a sample-barcoded 5' primer, a second PCR ran about 6 to 11 cycles. CDR3-containing paired-end reads numbered at least 2.5 million in each sample. TCRdb ran MiXCR on the 5' RACE reads and lists one entry per CDR3 protein. Among about 830,000 distinct CDR3 sequences listed, about 59% were seen once. Every sample gave at least 5 micrograms of total RNA when it was extracted. The data are from a study of blood T cells in healthy people across ages. The study, taken as a whole, reports: Among long-lived donors, naive CD4+ cells were more numerous and diversity higher than in aged donors.

Sequencing used blood. The clonotype originates from a man aged 25-45 years in good health.

The CDR3 nucleotides read TGTGCCATCAGTGAGATGGCAGGGGGCAGTAATTCACCCCTCCACTTT. This sequence encodes CAISEMAGGSNSPLHF. The chain employs TRBV10-3 and TRBJ1-6, with 8 bases matching TRBD1. Per the germline V gene, CDR1 is ENHRY and CDR2 is SYGVKD. This CDR3 is 16 amino acids long. The trim removed 2 bases at V and 6 bases at J, leaving 6 bases unmatched.